This TCR beta chain was observed in a study of beta chain features in type 1 diabetes. Overall study: Cell yields, gender and age were similar in healthy donors and patients.

Each sorted fraction was over 95% pure. Study observations and caveats: Type 1 diabetes patients had fewer VDJ junction insertions and more deletions.

Germline CDR1 SNHLY, CDR2 FYNNEI. The CDR3 is made up of 14 amino acids. J lost 2 bases, V lost 5 bases, and 3 bases had no gene match. TCRB transcripts that were expressed got sequenced, as all of the isolated RNA had been reverse transcribed. Measured with immunoSEQ multiplex PCR; TCRdb has only the in-frame clones, and not every one. The sample lists some 150,000 clones; around 10% were seen once. A note on this clone: The target antigen is unknown.

Sequenced sample: central memory CD4+ T cells from blood. The clonotype comes from a man aged 18-30 years in good health. The chain employs TRBV2 and TRBJ1-5, with 7 nucleotides matching TRBD1. The CDR3 here is CASSPDRGNQPQHF. In DNA form, the CDR3 reads TGTGCCAGCAGTCCCGACAGGGGCAATCAGCCCCAGCATTTT.